The entry below gives a single T cell receptor (beta chain) sequence along with its context. This is likely a read error, given that the CDR3 carries no conserved phenylalanine or tryptophan at its end. This sample is drawn from a study of T cell repertoires in cytomegalovirus infection. Study-level information: Indications came from public TCR beta signatures; they pointed to CMV infection and to a matching HLA type.

The V gene's germline CDR1 is LGHDT and CDR2 YNNKEL (reference sequence). The CDR3 runs to 12 residues. Trimming removed 6 bases at V and 3 bases at J, with 9 bases between. MiXCR, run by TCRdb on the reads, gives a single entry per CDR3 protein. The sample records under 600,000 distinct CDR3 sequences, about 17% being singletons. Specimen: CD8+ T cells from PBMCs. The TCR comes from a human donor in good health (CMV status not recorded). Some clones in this sample may be carry-over from other donors' samples. The rearrangement uses TRBV3-1 and TRBJ2-7; unclear D gene. DNA of the CDR3: TGTGCCAGCAGTCTACTCAGCTACGAGCAGTACTTA. Its translation: CASSLLSYEQYL.